The 13 T cell receptor beta chains below come from one sample, sequenced in a study of PD-1 blockade in classical Hodgkin lymphoma. Relapses following autologous stem cell transplantation were seen in all patients, with brentuximab vedotin exposure varying. Data came from immunoSEQ multiplex PCR; TCRdb stores just in-frame clones and leaves some out. The profile shows tens of thousands of clones, around 91% of them singletons. Sample: peripheral blood mononuclear cells (PBMCs), taken at baseline. These receptors came from a human donor with classical Hodgkin lymphoma.

The rearrangement joins TRBV7-2 to TRBJ2-7; D remains ambiguous. Per the germline V gene, CDR1 is SGHTA and CDR2 is FQGNSA. With 2 bases removed from V and 3 bases from J, the gap between germline ends came to 11 bases. The CDR3 spans 14 residues. CDR3 coding DNA: TGTGCCAGCAGCTTACATCCCTTTATCTACGAGCAGTACTTC. Its protein product is CASSLHPFIYEQYF. The full variable domain, with the rest looked up from reference TRBV7-2 and TRBJ2-7, is GAGVSQSPSNKVTEKGKDVELRCDPISGHTALYWYRQSLGQGLEFLIYFQGNSAPDKSGLPSDRFSAERTGGSVSTLTIQRTQQEDSAVYLCASSLHPFIYEQYFGPGTRLTVT.

The V gene is TRBV30, the J gene TRBJ2-1; no clear D. CDR1 is GTSNPN, CDR2 SVGIG, per germline (reference sequence). Between the trimmed V and J ends, which lost 2 bases and 9 bases, there was a span of 11 bases. This CDR3 region has 12 residues. The CDR3 loop is CAWSLRSTEQFF. In DNA form, the CDR3 reads TGTGCCTGGAGTCTTAGGTCGACTGAGCAGTTCTTC.

This clone showed up just once. The V gene is TRBV5-1, the J gene TRBJ1-1; TRBD1 matches at 11 bases. CDR1 is SGHRS, CDR2 YFSETQ, per germline. The CDR3 is made up of 16 amino acids. The V segment lost 3 bases and the J segment 5 bases; nucleotides outside the gene matches: 9. In DNA, the CDR3 is TGCGCCAGCAGCTGGACAGGGGGCAATTCTTTGACTGAAGCTTTCTTT. Translating it yields CASSWTGGNSLTEAFF.

V is TRBV5-1 and J is TRBJ2-5; TRBD2 might be the D (6 bases). CDR1 and CDR2 from the germline V gene are SGHRS and YFSETQ. This CDR3 spans 14 amino acids. Trimming removed 4 bases at V and 2 bases at J, with 12 bases between. The CDR3 coding sequence is TGCGCCAGCAGCATTCCGGGACTGCAAGAGACCCAGTACTTC. This codes for CASSIPGLQETQYF.

The genes are TRBV19 and TRBJ2-7; D might be TRBD1 (7 bases). V lost 5 bases, J lost 5 bases, and 19 bases lay in between. Germline CDR1 reads LNHDA; CDR2 reads SQIVND (reference sequence). This CDR3 contains 15 residues. The CDR3 DNA reads TGTGCCAGTAGTTTGAAAGGGGGCGCGGGACACGAGCAGTACTTC. It codes for CASSLKGGAGHEQYF. The entire variable domain, with the rest obtained from reference TRBV19 and TRBJ2-7, is as follows: DGGITQSPKYLFRKEGQNVTLSCEQNLNHDAMYWYRQDPGQGLRLIYYSQIVNDFQKGDIAEGYSVSREKKESFPLTVTSAQKNPTAFYLCASSLKGGAGHEQYFGPGTRLTVT.

The chain joins TRBV5-1 to TRBJ1-3; no clear D gene. Germline V CDR1 and CDR2: SGHRS, YFSETQ. The CDR3 is made up of 17 amino acids. V was cut by 3 bases and J by 0 bases, with 16 bases left in between. The CDR3: CASSSRVLLSSGNTIYF. CDR3 coding DNA: TGCGCCAGCAGCTCCCGGGTCCTCTTAAGCTCTGGAAACACCATATATTTT. The entire variable domain, with the rest obtained from reference TRBV5-1 and TRBJ1-3, is as follows: KAGVTQTPRYLIKTRGQQVTLSCSPISGHRSVSWYQQTPGQGLQFLFEYFSETQRNKGNFPGRFSGRQFSNSRSEMNVSTLELGDSALYLCASSSRVLLSSGNTIYFGEGSWLTVV.

The J gene is TRBJ2-6, the V gene TRBV30; TRBD1 aligns across 10 bases. Germline lookup yields CDR1 GTSNPN and CDR2 SVGIG (reference sequence). With V trimmed by 4 bases and J by 1 base, 7 bases remained unmatched. The CDR3 is 17 amino acids. CDR3 region: CAWNSGTGVSGANVLTF. CDR3 DNA: TGTGCCTGGAATTCCGGGACAGGGGTGTCTGGGGCCAACGTCCTGACTTTC.

This rearrangement joins TRBV10-1 to TRBJ2-3, with a weak D call TRBD2 (5 bases). CDR1 and CDR2 from the germline V gene are WNHNN and SYGVQD (reference sequence). V was trimmed by 2 bases and J by 1 base, leaving 10 bases between them. CDR3 length equals 15 residues. As DNA, the CDR3 is TGCGCCAGCAGTGAGAGCCTAGCTCGCACAGATACGCAGTATTTT. It codes for CASSESLARTDTQYF.

This chain uses TRBV5-6 with TRBJ1-1; weak D call: TRBD1 (5 bases). CDR1 and CDR2 from the germline V gene are SGHDT and YYEEEE. The CDR3 totals 13 residues. V lost 1 base to trimming and J lost 5 bases, with 9 bases between them. CDR3 in amino acids: CASSLPQGTEAFF. CDR3 nucleotide sequence: TGTGCCAGCAGCTTGCCCCAGGGTACTGAAGCTTTCTTT.

This clone occurred a few times. The chain has TRBV19 and TRBJ1-5; TRBD1 might be the D (5 bases). The V end lost 6 bases, the J end lost 7 bases, and 16 bases lay between the germline ends. Germline V gene data show CDR1 as LNHDA and CDR2 as SQIVND (reference sequence). The CDR3 runs to 14 residues. In DNA form, the CDR3 reads TGTGCCAGTAGACTTAGTCTGGGGGTACAGCCCCAGCATTTT. Protein: CASRLSLGVQPQHF.

The rearrangement joins TRBV30 to TRBJ1-2; no clear D. V dropped 7 bases and J dropped 4 bases, with 16 bases sitting between them. CDR1 and CDR2 from the germline V gene are GTSNPN and SVGIG (reference sequence). This CDR3 spans 13 amino acids. The CDR3 loop reads CAYFPSRTYGYTF. CDR3 DNA: TGTGCCTATTTCCCATCCAGGACCTATGGCTACACCTTC.

J is TRBJ2-7 and V is TRBV5-4, with D perhaps assigned TRBD1 or TRBD2 (6 bases each). CDR1 SGHNT and CDR2 YYREEE come from the germline V gene (reference sequence). V was shortened by 1 base and J by 12 bases, with 17 bases between the two germline ends. The CDR3 length is 13 residues. As DNA, the CDR3 is TGTGCCAGCAGCTTGAGGGGGGCCGTCGCGGCGTACTTC. Translating gives CASSLRGAVAAYF.

The V and J genes are TRBV19 and TRBJ2-1, with a tentative D call TRBD2 (6 bases). CDR3 length: 12 residues. V lost 6 bases, J lost 8 bases, and 11 bases lay in between. Germline CDR1 LNHDA, CDR2 SQIVND (reference sequence). The CDR3 nucleotides read TGTGCCAGTAGCCAATGGGGGGATGAGCAGTTCTTC. Translated, it gives CASSQWGDEQFF.